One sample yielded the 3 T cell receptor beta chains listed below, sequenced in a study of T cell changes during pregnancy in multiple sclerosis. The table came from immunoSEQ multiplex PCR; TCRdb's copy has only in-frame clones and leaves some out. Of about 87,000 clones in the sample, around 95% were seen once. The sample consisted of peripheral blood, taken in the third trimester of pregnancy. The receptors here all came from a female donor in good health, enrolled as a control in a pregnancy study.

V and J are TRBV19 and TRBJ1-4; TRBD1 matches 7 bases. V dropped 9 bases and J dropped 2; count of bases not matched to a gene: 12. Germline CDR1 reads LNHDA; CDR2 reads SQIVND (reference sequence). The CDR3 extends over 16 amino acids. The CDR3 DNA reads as TGTGCCAGAGAAGTAAGGAGGGGGCTGACTAATGAAAAACTGTTTTTT. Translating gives CAREVRRGLTNEKLFF.

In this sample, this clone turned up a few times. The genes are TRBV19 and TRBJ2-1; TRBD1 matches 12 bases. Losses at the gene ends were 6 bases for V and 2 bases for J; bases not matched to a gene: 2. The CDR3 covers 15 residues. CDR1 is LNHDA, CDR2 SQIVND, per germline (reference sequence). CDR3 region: CASSGTGGPYNEQFF. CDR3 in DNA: TGTGCCAGTAGCGGGACAGGGGGCCCCTACAATGAGCAGTTCTTC. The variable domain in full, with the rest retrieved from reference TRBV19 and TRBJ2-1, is DGGITQSPKYLFRKEGQNVTLSCEQNLNHDAMYWYRQDPGQGLRLIYYSQIVNDFQKGDIAEGYSVSREKKESFPLTVTSAQKNPTAFYLCASSGTGGPYNEQFFGPGTRLTVL.

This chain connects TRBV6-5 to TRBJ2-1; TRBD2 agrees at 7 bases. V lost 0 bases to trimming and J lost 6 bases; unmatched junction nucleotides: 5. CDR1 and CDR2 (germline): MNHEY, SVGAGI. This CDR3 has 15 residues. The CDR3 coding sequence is TGTGCCAGCAGTTACTCGACTAGCTGGGGCAATGAGCAGTTCTTC. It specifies CASSYSTSWGNEQFF.